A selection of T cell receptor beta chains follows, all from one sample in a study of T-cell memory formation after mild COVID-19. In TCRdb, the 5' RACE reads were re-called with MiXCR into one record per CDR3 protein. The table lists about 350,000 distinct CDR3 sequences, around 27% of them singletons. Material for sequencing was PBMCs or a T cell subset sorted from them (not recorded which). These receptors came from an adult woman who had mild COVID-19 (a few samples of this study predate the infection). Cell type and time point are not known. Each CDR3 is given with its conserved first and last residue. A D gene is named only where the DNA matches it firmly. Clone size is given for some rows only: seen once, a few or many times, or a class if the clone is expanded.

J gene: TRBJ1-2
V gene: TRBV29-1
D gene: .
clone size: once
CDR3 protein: CSVDEGPIYGYTF
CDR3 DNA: TGCAGCGTTGACGAGGGCCCTATCTATGGCTACACCTTC

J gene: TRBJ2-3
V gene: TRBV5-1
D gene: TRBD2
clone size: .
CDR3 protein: CASSLVQRDTDTQYF
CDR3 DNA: TGCGCCAGCAGCTTGGTCCAGCGGGACACAGATACGCAGTATTTT

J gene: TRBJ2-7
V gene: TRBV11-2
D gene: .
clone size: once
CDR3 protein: CASSFLASYEQYF
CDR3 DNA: TGTGCCAGCAGCTTCTTGGCTTCCTACGAGCAGTACTTC

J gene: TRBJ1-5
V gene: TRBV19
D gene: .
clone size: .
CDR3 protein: CASRRRWSQHF
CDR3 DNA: TGTGCCAGTAGGAGACGATGGTCCCAGCATTTT

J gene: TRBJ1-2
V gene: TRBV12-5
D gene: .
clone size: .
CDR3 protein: CASGLGQDYTF
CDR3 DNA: TGTGCTAGTGGTTTGGGACAGGATTACACCTTC

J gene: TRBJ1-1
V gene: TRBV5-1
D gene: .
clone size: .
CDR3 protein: CASSFDRPNTEAFF
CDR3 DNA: TGCGCCAGCAGCTTCGACAGACCTAACACTGAAGCTTTCTTT

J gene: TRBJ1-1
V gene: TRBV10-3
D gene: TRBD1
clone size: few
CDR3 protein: CAISNPRQGDTEAFF
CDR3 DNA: TGTGCCATCAGTAACCCGAGACAGGGGGACACTGAAGCTTTCTTT

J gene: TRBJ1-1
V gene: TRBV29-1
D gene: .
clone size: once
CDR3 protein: CSVNWPRSDTEAFF
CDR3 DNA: TGCAGCGTCAATTGGCCCCGGTCGGACACTGAAGCTTTCTTT

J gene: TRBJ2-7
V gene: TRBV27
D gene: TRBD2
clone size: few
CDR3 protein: CASSGMGLAVTYEQYF
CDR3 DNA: TGTGCCAGCAGTGGGATGGGACTAGCGGTTACCTACGAGCAGTACTTC

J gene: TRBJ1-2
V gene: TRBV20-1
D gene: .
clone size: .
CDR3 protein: CSAHRAPYGYTF
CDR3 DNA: TGCAGTGCCCACAGGGCCCCTTATGGCTACACCTTC

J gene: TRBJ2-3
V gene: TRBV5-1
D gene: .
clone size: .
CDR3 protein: CASSSRTAFTDTQYF
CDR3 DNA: TGCGCCAGCAGCTCGAGGACGGCTTTCACAGATACGCAGTATTTT

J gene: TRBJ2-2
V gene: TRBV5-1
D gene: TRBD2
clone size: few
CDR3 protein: CASSLVASGTGELFF
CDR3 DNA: TGCGCCAGCAGCTTGGTGGCTAGCGGGACCGGGGAGCTGTTTTTT

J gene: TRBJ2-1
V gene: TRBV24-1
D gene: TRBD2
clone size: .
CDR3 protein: CATSAPIAGRGRDEQFF
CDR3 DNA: TGTGCCACCAGTGCCCCAATAGCGGGGCGGGGTAGGGATGAGCAGTTCTTC

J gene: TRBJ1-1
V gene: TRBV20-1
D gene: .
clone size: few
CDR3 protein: CSARDRGAGTEAFF
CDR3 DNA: TGCAGTGCTAGAGATAGAGGGGCCGGCACTGAAGCTTTCTTT

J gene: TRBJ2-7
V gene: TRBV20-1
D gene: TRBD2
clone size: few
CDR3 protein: CSARALNSGASYEQYF
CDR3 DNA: TGCAGTGCTAGAGCCCTGAATAGCGGGGCTTCCTACGAGCAGTACTTC

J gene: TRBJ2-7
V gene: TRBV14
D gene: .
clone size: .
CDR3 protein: CASSQEMRGLRYEQYF
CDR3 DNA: TGTGCCAGCAGCCAAGAAATGCGGGGGCTCCGCTACGAGCAGTACTTC

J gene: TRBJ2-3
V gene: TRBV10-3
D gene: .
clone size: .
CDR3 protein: CAISESTGTDTQYF
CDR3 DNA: TGTGCCATCAGTGAGTCGACGGGCACAGATACGCAGTATTTT

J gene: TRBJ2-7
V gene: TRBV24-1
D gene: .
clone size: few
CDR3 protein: CATSDSRTSYEQYF
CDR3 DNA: TGTGCCACCAGTGATTCAAGGACCTCCTACGAGCAGTACTTC

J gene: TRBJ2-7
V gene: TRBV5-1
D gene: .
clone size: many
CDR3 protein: CASSLDQGNEQYF
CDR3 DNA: TGCGCCAGCAGCTTGGACCAGGGCAACGAGCAGTACTTC

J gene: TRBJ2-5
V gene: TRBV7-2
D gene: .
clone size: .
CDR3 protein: CASSLRYGTEETQYF
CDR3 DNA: TGTGCCAGCAGCCTACGCTACGGGACGGAAGAGACCCAGTACTTC

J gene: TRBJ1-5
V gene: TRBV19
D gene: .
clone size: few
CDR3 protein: CASSMGGSNQPQHF
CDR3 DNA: TGTGCCAGTAGTATGGGGGGAAGCAATCAGCCCCAGCATTTT

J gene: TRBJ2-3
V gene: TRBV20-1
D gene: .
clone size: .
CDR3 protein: CSGGEEADTQYF
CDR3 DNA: TGCAGTGGCGGCGAAGAAGCAGATACGCAGTATTTT

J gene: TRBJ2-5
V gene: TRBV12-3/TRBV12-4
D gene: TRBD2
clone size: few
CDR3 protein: CASLSGGEETQYF
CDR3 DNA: TGTGCCAGCCTCAGCGGGGGGGAAGAGACCCAGTACTTC

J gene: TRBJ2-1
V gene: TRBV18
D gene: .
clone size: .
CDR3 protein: CASSPFGGNGNEQFF
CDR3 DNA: TGTGCCAGCTCACCATTTGGTGGGAACGGCAATGAGCAGTTCTTC

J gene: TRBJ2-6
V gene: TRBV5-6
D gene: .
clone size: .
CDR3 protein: CASLSGANVLTF
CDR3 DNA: TGTGCCAGCCTGTCTGGGGCCAACGTCCTGACTTTC

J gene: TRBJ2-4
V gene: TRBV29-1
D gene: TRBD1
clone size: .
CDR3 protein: CSARRGKGENIQYF
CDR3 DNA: TGCAGCGCTCGCAGGGGGAAAGGAGAAAACATTCAGTACTTC

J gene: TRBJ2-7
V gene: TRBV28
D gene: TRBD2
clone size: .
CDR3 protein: CASSSWTSGPLLYEQYF
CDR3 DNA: TGTGCCAGCAGTTCCTGGACTAGCGGCCCGCTTTTGTACGAGCAGTACTTC

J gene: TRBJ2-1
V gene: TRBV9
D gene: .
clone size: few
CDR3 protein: CAMTRSSYNEQFF
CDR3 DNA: TGTGCCATGACGCGGAGCTCCTACAATGAGCAGTTCTTC

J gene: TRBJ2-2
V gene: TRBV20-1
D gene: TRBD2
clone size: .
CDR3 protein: CSARRPGLATGELFF
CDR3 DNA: TGCAGTGCTAGACGCCCGGGACTAGCGACCGGGGAGCTGTTTTTT

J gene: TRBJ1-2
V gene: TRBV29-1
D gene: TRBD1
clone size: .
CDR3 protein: CSVEGGQRNYGYTF
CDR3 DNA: TGCAGCGTTGAAGGGGGACAGCGGAACTATGGCTACACCTTC

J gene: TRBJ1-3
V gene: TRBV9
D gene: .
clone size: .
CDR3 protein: CASSVDPGLLGNTIYF
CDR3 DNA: TGTGCCAGCAGCGTAGACCCAGGGCTACTTGGAAACACCATATATTTT

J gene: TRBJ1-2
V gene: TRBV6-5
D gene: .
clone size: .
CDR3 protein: CASSYLRHGTTNYGYTF
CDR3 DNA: TGTGCCAGCAGTTACCTTCGGCACGGGACAACTAACTATGGCTACACCTTC

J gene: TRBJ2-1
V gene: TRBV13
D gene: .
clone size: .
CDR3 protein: CASSGGWLTGPSYNEQFF
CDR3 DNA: TGTGCCAGCAGCGGGGGCTGGCTCACGGGACCATCCTACAATGAGCAGTTCTTC